The 17 T cell receptor beta chains reported below all come from one sample, sequenced in a study of blood T cell repertoires in COVID-19. Measured with immunoSEQ multiplex PCR; TCRdb has only the in-frame clones, and not every one. The profile shows tens of thousands of clones, less than 90% of them singletons. The sequencing input was peripheral blood. The receptors derive from a man aged 55 to 70 with active COVID-19.

The table lists this clone with a few counts. One end of the junction does not line up with germline, which may come from a read error. The rearrangement joins TRBV4-2 to TRBJ2-2; 9 bases align to TRBD1. Germline lookup yields CDR1 LGHNA and CDR2 YNFKEQ. The length of the CDR3 is 16 residues. The CDR3 DNA reads as TGTGCCAGCACCCAAGGGGACAGGGTAGGCACCGGGGAGCTGTTTTTT. Its translation is CASTQGDRVGTGELFF.

This clone was seen only once. V gene TRBV6-2 or TRBV6-3 combines with J gene TRBJ2-1, with 9 positions matching TRBD2. CDR1 MNHEY and CDR2 SVGEGT come from the germline V gene. This CDR3 is built from 15 residues. V shed 2 bases, J shed 5 bases, and the junction held 4 bases outside the gene matches. The CDR3 reads CASSYVLAGDNEQFF. Written as DNA, the CDR3 is TGTGCCAGCAGTTACGTGTTAGCGGGGGACAATGAGCAGTTCTTC.

The chain combines TRBV20-1 with TRBJ2-7, with 9 bases fitting TRBD1. CDR1 is DFQATT, CDR2 SNEGSKA, per germline (reference sequence). This CDR3 region has 17 residues. V lost 3 bases to trimming and J lost 1 base; unmatched junction nucleotides: 13. Written as DNA, the CDR3 is TGCAGTGCTAGTGATCTGGGCGGGACAGGGAATTCCTACGAGCAGTACTTC. Encoded protein: CSASDLGGTGNSYEQYF.

This chain connects TRBV9 to TRBJ2-1; 8 positions agree with TRBD2. Germline CDR1 and CDR2: SGDLS and YYNGEE. The CDR3 length is 16 residues. J gave up 1 base and V 4 bases, and 7 bases lay outside the gene matches. DNA of the CDR3: TGTGCCAGCAGCCCAACGGGACTAGGGTCCTACAATGAGCAGTTCTTC. Protein sequence: CASSPTGLGSYNEQFF.

V is TRBV12-5 and J is TRBJ2-2; no clear D. The germline V gene has CDR1 LGHNT and CDR2 FRNRAP. This CDR3 has 13 residues. Between the trimmed V and J ends, which lost 2 bases and 4 bases, there was a span of 5 bases. In nucleotides, the CDR3 is TGTGCTAGTGGTTTGACTGCCACCGGGGAGCTGTTTTTT. Its protein product is CASGLTATGELFF.

J is TRBJ2-1 and V is TRBV19, with 7 bases lining up with TRBD2. Trimming took 3 bases from V and 6 from J; bases not matched to a gene: 8. CDR3 size: 15 residues. Germline CDR1 is LNHDA and CDR2 is SQIVND (reference sequence). The CDR3 sequence: CASSIYQGGVNEQFF. CDR3 DNA sequence: TGTGCCAGTAGTATTTACCAGGGAGGGGTCAATGAGCAGTTCTTC.

This chain uses TRBV21-1 with TRBJ1-6. TRBV21-1 is marked as a pseudogene. The length of the CDR3 is 19 residues. CDR3 residues: CASSKALGLADSYNSPLHF. Here the CDR3 DNA reads TGTGCCAGCAGCAAAGCGTTAGGACTCGCGGACTCCTATAATTCACCCCTCCACTTT.

This clone was observed a handful of times. The CDR3, as DNA: TGTGCCAGTAGTATTGACTACCAAGAGACCCAGTACTTC. Amino acids: CASSIDYQETQYF. The chain is built from TRBV19 and TRBJ2-5; no clear D gene. This CDR3 has 13 amino acids. Per germline, CDR1 LNHDA and CDR2 SQIVND (reference sequence). Trimming stripped 3 bases from V and 0 bases from J, with 5 bases between.

J is TRBJ2-2 and V is TRBV23-1; D gene ambiguous. TRBV23-1 is filed as an ORF, its function uncertain. This CDR3 spans 14 amino acids. V was cut by 4 bases and J by 3 bases, with 9 bases left in between. The CDR3 DNA reads as TGCGCCAGCAGTCCGCCTAACCACACCGGGGAGCTGTTTTTT. This sequence encodes CASSPPNHTGELFF.

The chain employs TRBV12-3 or TRBV12-4 and TRBJ2-7, with D perhaps TRBD1 (6 bases). This CDR3 region has 13 residues. The germline V and J ends were trimmed by 3 bases and 2 bases, with 8 bases remaining between them. The CDR3 nucleotides read TGTGCCAGCAGTTTGGACAGTACCTACGAGCAGTACTTC. It is translated as CASSLDSTYEQYF.

The chain couples TRBV10-3 to TRBJ1-5; 8 positions match TRBD1. The CDR3 consists of 16 residues. Germline loops: CDR1 ENHRY, CDR2 SYGVKD. V dropped 2 bases and J dropped 0; count of bases not matched to a gene: 3. Here the CDR3 reads CAISETGQASNQPQHF. CDR3 nucleotides: TGTGCCATCAGTGAGACGGGACAGGCTAGCAATCAGCCCCAGCATTTT.

The genes are TRBV18 and TRBJ1-5; 7 bases fit TRBD1. J gave up 2 bases and V 4 bases, and 5 bases lay outside the gene matches. The germline V gene encodes CDR1 KGHSH and CDR2 LQKENI. CDR3 size: 15 residues. The CDR3 nucleotides read TGTGCCAGCTCACTATATGACAGGGGCAATCAGCCCCAGCATTTT. It specifies CASSLYDRGNQPQHF.

The V and J genes are TRBV6-6 and TRBJ1-3, with 11 nucleotides matching TRBD1. The germline V gene encodes CDR1 MNHNY and CDR2 SVGAGI (reference sequence). The CDR3 is 16 residues long. V shed 6 bases and J 4 bases; nucleotides not matched to a gene: 8. CDR3 DNA: TGTGCCAGCAGCCCCCAGGACAGGGGGCAGGGAAACACCATATATTTT. This encodes CASSPQDRGQGNTIYF.

The chain links TRBV5-5 to TRBJ2-7; 11 nucleotides agree with TRBD2. Germline V gene data show CDR1 as SGHKS and CDR2 as YYEKEE (reference sequence). The CDR3 is 15 amino acids. V trimming: 4 bases; J trimming: 3 bases; junction bases outside the gene matches: 6. The CDR3 sequence: CASSQGLADFYEQYF. The CDR3, as DNA: TGTGCCAGCAGCCAGGGACTAGCGGATTTCTACGAGCAGTACTTC.

The V gene is TRBV5-5, the J gene TRBJ2-3, with TRBD2 matching over 10 bases. The V and J ends lost 4 bases and 0 bases, in that order; junction bases with no gene match: 2. The CDR3 contains 15 residues. CDR1 and CDR2 (germline): SGHKS, YYEKEE (reference sequence). CDR3 sequence (DNA): TGTGCCAGCAGCCGACTAGCGGGTAGCACAGATACGCAGTATTTT. Translating it yields CASSRLAGSTDTQYF. Looking up the rest from reference TRBV5-5 and TRBJ2-3 gives the full variable domain: DAGVTQSPTHLIKTRGQQVTLRCSPISGHKSVSWYQQVLGQGPQFIFQYYEKEERGRGNFPDRFSARQFPNYSSELNVNALLLGDSALYLCASSRLAGSTDTQYFGPGTRLTVL.

For this clone: The sample holds other DNA sequences that translate to the same CDR3. The chain is built from TRBV30 and TRBJ1-2; 7 nucleotides line up with TRBD1. This CDR3 contains 15 residues. Germline CDR1 is GTSNPN and CDR2 is SVGIG (reference sequence). J was trimmed by 4 bases and V by 0 bases; bases with no gene match: 8. As DNA, the CDR3 is TGTGCCTGGAGTGTATTAAGGACAGGCGGCTATGGCTACACCTTC. Amino acid sequence: CAWSVLRTGGYGYTF.

V usage is TRBV2 and J usage is TRBJ1-4; 10 bases map to TRBD1. The CDR3 is made up of 15 amino acids. V lost 4 bases, J lost 8 bases, and 7 bases stayed unmatched. CDR1 SNHLY and CDR2 FYNNEI come from the germline V gene. In DNA, the CDR3 is TGTGCCAGCAGTGTATCCGGGACAGGGGAAGAAAAACTGTTTTTT. It encodes CASSVSGTGEEKLFF. The entire variable domain, with the rest obtained from reference TRBV2 and TRBJ1-4, is as follows: EPEVTQTPSHQVTQMGQEVILRCVPISNHLYFYWYRQILGQKVEFLVSFYNNEISEKSEIFDDQFSVERPDGSNFTLKIRSTKLEDSAMYFCASSVSGTGEEKLFFGSGTQLSVL.